This record covers a single TCR beta chain. Its antigen remains unknown. The data derive from a study of cytomegalovirus exposure and HLA in healthy donors. Germline V CDR1 and CDR2: ENHRY, SYGVKD. This CDR3 comprises 13 residues. V was trimmed by 3 bases and J by 7 bases, leaving 12 bases between them. The PCR contained 60 Vbeta and 13 Jbeta primers. Sequencing used immunoSEQ multiplex PCR; TCRdb keeps in-frame clones, though not all of them. The sample carries about 98,000 clones, under 85% recorded once. General study points: Most TCR sequences were seen very rarely across donors, but some public TCRs occurred in many. Across donors, presence/absence analyses took sequencing depth to be roughly uniform. Information on immune exposure was restricted to one variable (CMV serostatus).

The chain combines TRBV10-3 with TRBJ1-2; D possibly corresponds to TRBD1 (6 bases). This receptor was taken from a female donor in good health and CMV-seropositive. The sequenced sample consisted of PBMCs. The CDR3 region has the DNA TGTGCCATCAGTGAAGAGGGGGTTCGTGGCTACACCTTC. It translates to CAISEEGVRGYTF.